This T cell receptor (beta chain) was identified in a study of response to subunit inactivated influenza vaccine. Each CDR3 protein gets one entry after TCRdb re-called the RT-PCR reads with MiXCR. The profile shows around 570,000 distinct CDR3 sequences, 11% of them singletons. The data also belong to a second study, concerning T cells expressing NK-cell markers. From that second work: As the method of synthesis, 5'RACE template switching with UMIs yielded TCR beta cDNA. Just one sequenced donor of eight was HCMV-seronegative, while seven were seropositive. A few donors likewise had their CD3+CD56-NKG2C+ fraction led by these clonotypes. Whether expanded NKG2C+ T cell clones recognized HCMV stayed uncertain.

Sequenced here: PBMCs from blood, sampled on the day of vaccination. This receptor was identified in a middle-aged man who received an inactivated influenza vaccine.

The CDR3: CSARVEYRGLLNTEAFF. The CDR3 DNA is TGCAGTGCTAGAGTCGAGTATAGGGGGCTGCTGAACACTGAAGCTTTCTTT. The gene calls are TRBV20-1 and TRBJ1-1; 7 bases are shared with TRBD1. This CDR3 comprises 17 residues. From germline, CDR1 is DFQATT and CDR2 SNEGSKA (reference sequence). Trimming cost V 1 base and J 0 bases; bases outside gene matches: 11.